The 29 T cell receptor beta chains below come from one sample, sequenced in a study of control samples from healthy donors and cancer patients. The repertoire was sequenced with immunoSEQ multiplex PCR; TCRdb's copy has only in-frame clones and lacks some. This table has 150,000 to 180,000 clones, over 90% appearing once. The sequenced sample was blood. These receptors were taken from a man over 45 in good health.

The chain is built from TRBV3-1 (or the pseudogene TRBV3-2) and TRBJ2-7, with 13 bases lining up with TRBD2. The CDR3 extends over 18 amino acids. Germline assignment: CDR1 LGHDT and CDR2 YNNKEL (reference sequence). V shed 0 bases, J shed 1 base, and the junction held 6 bases outside the gene matches. The DNA for the CDR3 is TGTGCCAGCAGCCAAGAGAGGGGGGGACTAGCGGGGTCCTACGAGCAGTACTTC. It translates to CASSQERGGLAGSYEQYF.

The chain has TRBV4-1 and TRBJ2-5; tentatively, D is TRBD2 (5 bases). Trimming took off 1 base at V and 5 bases at J, with 11 bases between the two ends. The CDR3 spans 14 residues. The germline gives CDR1 MGHRA, CDR2 YSYEKL. This CDR3 is CASSQGSSRETQYF. The CDR3, as DNA: TGCGCCAGCAGCCAAGGGTCTAGCCGTGAGACCCAGTACTTC.

The gene calls are TRBV19 and TRBJ2-4; 11 nucleotides agree with TRBD1. The CDR3 totals 19 residues. Trimming cost V 3 bases and J 3 bases; bases outside gene matches: 13. Germline CDR1 LNHDA, CDR2 SQIVND (reference sequence). CDR3 sequence reads: CASSMGRDRGFGVKNIQYF. CDR3 nucleotide sequence: TGTGCCAGTAGTATGGGAAGGGACAGGGGGTTTGGGGTCAAAAACATTCAGTACTTC.

This chain uses TRBV28 with TRBJ2-5; D possibly uses TRBD1 or TRBD2 (7 bases each). This CDR3 is built from 15 residues. Germline lookup yields CDR1 MDHEN and CDR2 SYDVKM. V lost 7 bases and J 2 bases, leaving 17 bases between the germline ends. The CDR3: CASNDREGVQETQYF. The CDR3 DNA sequence: TGTGCCAGCAATGACAGGGAGGGGGTACAAGAGACCCAGTACTTC.

The chain recombines TRBV24-1 with TRBJ1-5, with TRBD1 identical over 9 bases. The CDR3 consists of 17 residues. In germline, CDR1 is KGHDR, CDR2 SFDVKD. The junction had 9 bases not matched to a gene; V was cut back by 7 bases and J by 0 bases. The CDR3 sequence is CATSSGTGYYSNQPQHF. Written as DNA, the CDR3 is TGTGCCACCAGCAGCGGGACAGGGTATTATAGCAATCAGCCCCAGCATTTT.

Only one count was recorded for this clone. The V gene is TRBV11-2, the J gene TRBJ2-5; 7 bases are shared with TRBD2. The J segment lost 5 bases and the V segment lost 3 bases, leaving 9 bases of the junction unmatched. This CDR3 comprises 15 residues. From germline, CDR1 is SGHAT and CDR2 FQNNGV. CDR3 sequence: CASSFITGGRETQYF. DNA for the CDR3: TGTGCCAGCAGCTTTATAACGGGAGGTCGGGAGACCCAGTACTTC.

V and J are TRBV11-2 and TRBJ1-1; TRBD1 matches at 8 bases. The CDR3 contains 14 residues. V was clipped by 7 bases and J by 5 bases; unmatched bases: 9. Germline CDR1 and CDR2: SGHAT and FQNNGV. This CDR3 is CASTHQGAWTEAFF. The CDR3 DNA reads TGTGCCAGCACCCATCAGGGGGCTTGGACTGAAGCTTTCTTT.

The chain links TRBV18 to TRBJ2-6; 9 bases fit TRBD1. With 0 bases clipped from V and 0 bases from J, the junction kept 3 bases outside the gene matches. Per germline, CDR1 KGHSH and CDR2 LQKENI. The CDR3 has 18 residues. Written as DNA, the CDR3 is TGTGCCAGCTCACCACCCGGGACAGGGCCCTCTGGGGCCAACGTCCTGACTTTC. This codes for CASSPPGTGPSGANVLTF. The full variable domain, in which reference TRBV18 and TRBJ2-6 provide the parts outside the CDR3, is NAGVMQNPRHLVRRRGQEARLRCSPMKGHSHVYWYRQLPEEGLKFMVYLQKENIIDESGMPKERFSAEFPKEGPSILRIQQVVRGDSAAYFCASSPPGTGPSGANVLTFGAGSRLTVL.

The gene calls are TRBV6-5 and TRBJ1-1; TRBD1 matches at 7 bases. Germline values: CDR1 MNHEY, CDR2 SVGAGI. The CDR3 consists of 13 residues. V gave up 8 bases and J gave up 4 bases; unmatched junction bases: 7. The CDR3 sequence: CASRRTGVTEAFF. Here the CDR3 DNA reads TGTGCCAGCCGCAGAACAGGGGTCACTGAAGCTTTCTTT.

The J gene is TRBJ1-1, the V gene TRBV2; D ambiguous. The V gene's germline CDR1 is SNHLY and CDR2 FYNNEI. Trimming removed 6 bases at V and 1 base at J, with 15 bases between. This CDR3 is built from 15 residues. The CDR3 DNA is TGTGCCAGCAGGAGGAGTTCCCAGGAGAACACTGAAGCTTTCTTT. This sequence encodes CASRRSSQENTEAFF.

The rearrangement links TRBV19 to TRBJ1-1; 7 bases are shared with TRBD1. CDR1 and CDR2 (germline): LNHDA, SQIVND (reference sequence). The CDR3 is made up of 14 amino acids. Trimming at V came to 4 bases and at J to 7 bases, leaving 9 bases not matched to a gene. Here the CDR3 reads CASSKSRQGSEAFF. The CDR3 nucleotides are TGTGCCAGTAGTAAATCAAGACAGGGAAGTGAAGCTTTCTTT. Full variable domain (remainder filled in from reference TRBV19 and TRBJ1-1): DGGITQSPKYLFRKEGQNVTLSCEQNLNHDAMYWYRQDPGQGLRLIYYSQIVNDFQKGDIAEGYSVSREKKESFPLTVTSAQKNPTAFYLCASSKSRQGSEAFFGQGTRLTVV.

The chain joins TRBV29-1 to TRBJ1-1, with unresolved D. V lost 7 bases to trimming and J lost 2 bases, with 14 bases between them. Germline V lookup: CDR1 SQVTM, CDR2 ANQGSEA. There are 13 residues in the CDR3. The DNA for the CDR3 is TGCAGCGCCTCCGTGGATTTCAACACTGAAGCTTTCTTT. It is translated as CSASVDFNTEAFF. Variable domain in full (rest from reference TRBV29-1 and TRBJ1-1): SAVISQKPSRDICQRGTSLTIQCQVDSQVTMMFWYRQQPGQSLTLIATANQGSEATYESGFVIDKFPISRPNLTFSTLTVSNMSPEDSSIYLCSASVDFNTEAFFGQGTRLTVV.

The gene calls are TRBV15 and TRBJ2-5; TRBD1 agrees at 11 bases. CDR3 length: 16 residues. Trimming at V came to 5 bases and at J to 1 base, leaving 6 bases not matched to a gene. Per germline, CDR1 LNHNV and CDR2 YYDKDF (reference sequence). Written as DNA, the CDR3 is TGTGCCACCAGCTCCCGGGACAGGGGGTTCCAAGAGACCCAGTACTTC. As protein: CATSSRDRGFQETQYF.

This sequence joins TRBV5-1 and TRBJ2-1, with a possible D match to TRBD1 (5 bases). V lost 0 bases and J 10 bases, leaving 11 bases between the germline ends. Germline V gene sequence: CDR1 SGHRS, CDR2 YFSETQ. This CDR3 region has 13 residues. The CDR3 here is CASSLGGLKEQFF. The DNA of the CDR3 is TGCGCCAGCAGCTTGGGGGGCCTCAAGGAGCAGTTCTTC.

V is TRBV4-2 and J is TRBJ1-1; no reliable D call. V was shortened by 1 base and J by 1 base, with 7 bases between the two germline ends. CDR3 length: 14 residues. The germline V gene encodes CDR1 LGHNA and CDR2 YNFKEQ. In nucleotides, the CDR3 is TGTGCCAGCAGCCAAGTTAGTCAGAACACTGAAGCTTTCTTT. Protein product: CASSQVSQNTEAFF.

This rearrangement joins TRBV4-1 to TRBJ2-5, with D possibly TRBD2 on 6 matching bases. The CDR3 spans 18 residues. Germline assignment: CDR1 MGHRA and CDR2 YSYEKL. V shed 1 base and J shed 5 bases, with 23 bases lying between them. The CDR3: CASSQVQRLVGERETQYF. In DNA form, the CDR3 reads TGCGCCAGCAGCCAAGTCCAACGACTAGTAGGAGAGCGGGAGACCCAGTACTTC.

This chain uses TRBV24-1 with TRBJ2-1; 8 positions match TRBD2. V lost 2 bases and J lost 4; bases outside the gene matches: 6. The CDR3 runs 16 residues. CDR1 is KGHDR and CDR2 is SFDVKD in the germline V gene. The CDR3 region has the DNA TGTGCCACCAGTGATTGGGGGGGGACTAGTTACAATGAGCAGTTCTTC. Its translation: CATSDWGGTSYNEQFF.

The chain carries TRBV6-4 and TRBJ1-1; TRBD1 matches at 8 bases. CDR1 is MRHNA and CDR2 is SNTAGT in the germline V gene. This CDR3 is built from 16 residues. The V segment lost 5 bases and the J segment 2 bases; nucleotides outside the gene matches: 10. CDR3 protein: CASSQGDRQPNTEAFF. The DNA of the CDR3 is TGTGCCAGCAGTCAGGGGGACAGGCAACCCAACACTGAAGCTTTCTTT.

V gene TRBV6-5 combines with J gene TRBJ2-2, with a tentative D call TRBD1 (5 bases). The CDR3 has 13 residues. CDR1 MNHEY and CDR2 SVGAGI come from the germline V gene. The germline V and J ends were trimmed by 5 bases and 6 bases, with 10 bases remaining between them. CDR3 in amino acids: CASSLYRSGELFF. As DNA, the CDR3 is TGTGCCAGCAGTCTCTACAGGTCCGGGGAGCTGTTTTTT.

The J gene is TRBJ1-5, the V gene TRBV6-5, with D tentatively TRBD1 (5 bases). The CDR3 is 15 residues long. Germline-derived CDR1 and CDR2 are MNHEY and SVGAGI. Trimming took off 8 bases at V and 2 bases at J, with 16 bases between the two ends. As DNA, the CDR3 is TGTGCCAGCCGATACCCCGGGGCGGGCAATCAGCCCCAGCATTTT. Translated, it gives CASRYPGAGNQPQHF.

This chain uses TRBV3-1 (or the pseudogene TRBV3-2) with TRBJ1-4; 12 bases are shared with TRBD1. V dropped 4 bases and J dropped 12; count of bases not matched to a gene: 3. Looked up from germline, CDR1 is LGHDT and CDR2 is YNNKEL (reference sequence). CDR3 length: 13 residues. The CDR3 loop is CASSPGQGAELFF. Written as DNA, the CDR3 is TGTGCCAGCAGCCCGGGACAGGGGGCAGAACTGTTTTTT.

This sequence joins TRBV14 and TRBJ1-3; TRBD1 aligns across 8 bases. The germline gives CDR1 SGHDN, CDR2 FVKESK. CDR3 size: 16 residues. Trimming took 4 bases from V and 3 from J; bases not matched to a gene: 8. CDR3: CASSRLGQAYGNTIYF. CDR3 nucleotide sequence: TGTGCCAGCAGCCGGTTGGGACAGGCCTATGGAAACACCATATATTTT.

V gene TRBV25-1 combines with J gene TRBJ1-4, with unresolved D. Germline CDR1 reads MGHDK; CDR2 reads SYGVNS. V was clipped by 3 bases and J by 4 bases, with 6 bases between them. The CDR3 consists of 13 residues. The CDR3 region is CASSENSNEKLFF. The CDR3 region has the DNA TGTGCCAGCAGTGAGAACAGTAATGAAAAACTGTTTTTT.

The chain links TRBV28 to TRBJ1-1; D unresolved. V gave up 6 bases and J gave up 5 bases, with 19 bases separating them. The germline CDR1 and CDR2 sequences are MDHEN and SYDVKM. The CDR3 is made up of 15 amino acids. The CDR3 DNA reads as TGTGCCAGCAGAACACACCTCGTGAGGCGGACTGAAGCTTTCTTT. Encoded protein: CASRTHLVRRTEAFF.

J is TRBJ1-4 and V is TRBV29-1; 11 positions match TRBD1. V shed 6 bases and J 7 bases; nucleotides not matched to a gene: 10. Germline CDR1 is SQVTM and CDR2 is ANQGSEA. The CDR3 totals 15 residues. The CDR3 nucleotides are TGCAGCGTCTCTGTTGGGACAGGGGGAGGTGAAAAACTGTTTTTT. Its protein product is CSVSVGTGGGEKLFF.

This chain connects TRBV11-2 to TRBJ2-2; no reliable D call. Germline values: CDR1 SGHAT, CDR2 FQNNGV. The CDR3 is 12 residues long. Trimming removed 5 bases at V and 0 bases at J, with 1 base between. As DNA, the CDR3 is TGTGCCAGCAGCCCGAACACCGGGGAGCTGTTTTTT. Amino acid sequence: CASSPNTGELFF.

V usage is TRBV5-4 and J usage is TRBJ2-5; tentatively, D is TRBD1 (6 bases). The germline CDR1 and CDR2 sequences are SGHNT and YYREEE (reference sequence). The CDR3 loop spans 14 amino acids. With 2 bases removed from V and 0 bases from J, the gap between germline ends came to 8 bases. The CDR3 nucleotides are TGTGCCAGCAGCTTACAGGGAAACCAAGAGACCCAGTACTTC. This codes for CASSLQGNQETQYF.

J is TRBJ1-1 and V is TRBV28, with unresolved D. Trimming took 3 bases from V and 1 from J, leaving 6 bases between them. This CDR3 region has 13 residues. Germline V gives CDR1 MDHEN, CDR2 SYDVKM. CDR3 DNA sequence: TGTGCCAGCAGTTTGACACGGAACACTGAAGCTTTCTTT. Translated: CASSLTRNTEAFF.

Only one count was recorded for this clone. The chain carries TRBV9 and TRBJ2-2; 9 positions agree with TRBD2. Germline CDR1 is SGDLS and CDR2 is YYNGEE. V lost 5 bases, J lost 4 bases, and 3 bases stayed unmatched. The CDR3 is made up of 14 amino acids. The chain's CDR3 is CASSLAGATGELFF. DNA for the CDR3: TGTGCCAGCAGTTTAGCGGGAGCCACCGGGGAGCTGTTTTTT.